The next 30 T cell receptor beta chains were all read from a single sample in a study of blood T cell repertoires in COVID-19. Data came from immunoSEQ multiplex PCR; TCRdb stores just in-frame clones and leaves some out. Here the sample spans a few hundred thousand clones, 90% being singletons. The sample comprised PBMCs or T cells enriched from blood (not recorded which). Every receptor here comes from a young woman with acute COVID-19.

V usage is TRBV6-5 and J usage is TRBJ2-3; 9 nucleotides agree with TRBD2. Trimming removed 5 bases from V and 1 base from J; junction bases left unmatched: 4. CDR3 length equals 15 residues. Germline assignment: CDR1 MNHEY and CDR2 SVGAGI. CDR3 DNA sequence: TGTGCCAGCAGTACTCAGCGGGAGGGCACAGATACGCAGTATTTT. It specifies CASSTQREGTDTQYF.

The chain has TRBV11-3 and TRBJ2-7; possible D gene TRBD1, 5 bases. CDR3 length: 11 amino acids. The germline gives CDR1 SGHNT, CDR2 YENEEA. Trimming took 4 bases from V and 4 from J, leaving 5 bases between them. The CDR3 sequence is CASSSGYEQYF. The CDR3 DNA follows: TGTGCCAGCAGCTCAGGGTACGAGCAGTACTTC. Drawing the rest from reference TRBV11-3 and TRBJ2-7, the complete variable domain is EAGVVQSPRYKIIEKKQPVAFWCNPISGHNTLYWYLQNLGQGPELLIRYENEEAVDDSQLPKDRFSAERLKGVDSTLKIQPAELGDSAVYLCASSSGYEQYFGPGTRLTVT.

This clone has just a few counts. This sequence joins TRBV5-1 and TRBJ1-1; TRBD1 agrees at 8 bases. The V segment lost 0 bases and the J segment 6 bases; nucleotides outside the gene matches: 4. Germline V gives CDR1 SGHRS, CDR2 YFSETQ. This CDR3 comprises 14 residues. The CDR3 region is CASSLGQGSAEAFF. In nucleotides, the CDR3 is TGCGCCAGCAGCTTGGGACAGGGGAGTGCTGAAGCTTTCTTT.

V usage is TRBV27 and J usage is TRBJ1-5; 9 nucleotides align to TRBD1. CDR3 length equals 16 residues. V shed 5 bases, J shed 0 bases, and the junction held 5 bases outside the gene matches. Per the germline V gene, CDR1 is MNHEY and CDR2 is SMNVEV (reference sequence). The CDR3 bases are TGTGCCAGCAGTCTGACAGGGGGTTATAGCAATCAGCCCCAGCATTTT. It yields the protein CASSLTGGYSNQPQHF.

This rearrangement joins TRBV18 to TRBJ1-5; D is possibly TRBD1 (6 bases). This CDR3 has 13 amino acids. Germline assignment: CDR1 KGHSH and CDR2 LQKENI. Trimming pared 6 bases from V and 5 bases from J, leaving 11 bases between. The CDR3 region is CASSQGSDQPQHF. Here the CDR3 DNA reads TGTGCCAGCTCCCAGGGGAGCGATCAGCCCCAGCATTTT.

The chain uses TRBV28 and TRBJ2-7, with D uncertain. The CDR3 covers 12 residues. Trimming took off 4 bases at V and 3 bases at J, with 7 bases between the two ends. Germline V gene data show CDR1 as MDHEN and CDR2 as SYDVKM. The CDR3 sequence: CASSSLIYEQYF. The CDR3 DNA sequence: TGTGCCAGCAGTTCCCTTATCTACGAGCAGTACTTC.

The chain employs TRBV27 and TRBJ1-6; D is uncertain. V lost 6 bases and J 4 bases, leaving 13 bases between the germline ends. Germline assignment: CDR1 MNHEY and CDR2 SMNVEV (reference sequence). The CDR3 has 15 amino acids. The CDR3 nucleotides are TGTGCCAGCAGGGATAATTCACAGTATAATTCACCCCTCCACTTT. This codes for CASRDNSQYNSPLHF.

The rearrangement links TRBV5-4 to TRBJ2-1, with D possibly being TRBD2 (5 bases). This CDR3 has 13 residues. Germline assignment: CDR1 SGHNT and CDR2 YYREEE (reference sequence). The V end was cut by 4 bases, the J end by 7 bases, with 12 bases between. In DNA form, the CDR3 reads TGTGCCAGCAGCCCGGGTAGCGATAATGAGCAGTTCTTC. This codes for CASSPGSDNEQFF. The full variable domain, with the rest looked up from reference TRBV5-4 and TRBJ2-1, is ETGVTQSPTHLIKTRGQQVTLRCSSQSGHNTVSWYQQALGQGPQFIFQYYREEENGRGNFPPRFSGLQFPNYSSELNVNALELDDSALYLCASSPGSDNEQFFGPGTRLTVL.

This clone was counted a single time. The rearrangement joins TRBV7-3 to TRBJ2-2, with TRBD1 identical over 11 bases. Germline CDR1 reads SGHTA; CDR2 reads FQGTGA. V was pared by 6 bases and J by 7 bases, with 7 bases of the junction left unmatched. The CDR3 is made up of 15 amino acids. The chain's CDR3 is CASSFGQGASGELFF. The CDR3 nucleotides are TGTGCCAGCAGTTTTGGACAGGGGGCTAGCGGGGAGCTGTTTTTT.

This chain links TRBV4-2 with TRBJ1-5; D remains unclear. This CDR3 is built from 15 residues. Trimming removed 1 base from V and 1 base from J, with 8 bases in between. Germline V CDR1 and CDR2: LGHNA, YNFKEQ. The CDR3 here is CASSQGRQSNQPQHF. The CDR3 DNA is TGTGCCAGCAGCCAAGGGAGGCAGAGCAATCAGCCCCAGCATTTT.

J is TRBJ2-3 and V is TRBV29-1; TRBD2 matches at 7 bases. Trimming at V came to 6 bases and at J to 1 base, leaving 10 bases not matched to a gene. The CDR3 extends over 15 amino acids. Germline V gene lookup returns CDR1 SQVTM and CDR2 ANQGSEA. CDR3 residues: CSVQGLGLGTDTQYF. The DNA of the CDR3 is TGCAGCGTCCAAGGACTAGGCCTCGGCACAGATACGCAGTATTTT.

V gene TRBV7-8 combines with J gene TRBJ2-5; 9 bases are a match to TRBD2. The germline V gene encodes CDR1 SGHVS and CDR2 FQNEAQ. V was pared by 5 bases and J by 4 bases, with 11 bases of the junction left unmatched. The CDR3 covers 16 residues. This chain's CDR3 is CASSTGLAGNRETQYF. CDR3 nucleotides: TGTGCCAGCAGCACTGGTCTAGCGGGAAATAGAGAGACCCAGTACTTC.

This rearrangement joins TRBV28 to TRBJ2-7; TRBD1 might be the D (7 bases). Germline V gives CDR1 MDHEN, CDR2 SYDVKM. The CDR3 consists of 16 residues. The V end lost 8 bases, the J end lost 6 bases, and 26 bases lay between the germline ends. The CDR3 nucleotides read TGTGCCAGCGACACTCAGGGGGGAGTCTCTACTAGCGAGCAGTACTTC. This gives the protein CASDTQGGVSTSEQYF. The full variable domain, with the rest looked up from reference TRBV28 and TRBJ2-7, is DVKVTQSSRYLVKRTGEKVFLECVQDMDHENMFWYRQDPGLGLRLIYFSYDVKMKEKGDIPEGYSVSREKKERFSLILESASTNQTSMYLCASDTQGGVSTSEQYFGPGTRLTVT.

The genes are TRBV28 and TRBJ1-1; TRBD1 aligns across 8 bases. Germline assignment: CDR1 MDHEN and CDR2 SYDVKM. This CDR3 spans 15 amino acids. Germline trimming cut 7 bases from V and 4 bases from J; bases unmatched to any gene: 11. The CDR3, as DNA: TGTGCCAGCACCTTCCGCCAGGGGGCGATCACTGAAGCTTTCTTT. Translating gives CASTFRQGAITEAFF.

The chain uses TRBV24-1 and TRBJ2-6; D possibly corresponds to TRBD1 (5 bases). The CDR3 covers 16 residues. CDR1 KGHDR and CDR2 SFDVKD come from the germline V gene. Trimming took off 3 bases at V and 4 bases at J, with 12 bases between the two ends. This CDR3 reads CATSDPDSLGANVLTF. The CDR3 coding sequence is TGTGCCACCAGTGATCCTGACAGCCTCGGGGCCAACGTCCTGACTTTC.

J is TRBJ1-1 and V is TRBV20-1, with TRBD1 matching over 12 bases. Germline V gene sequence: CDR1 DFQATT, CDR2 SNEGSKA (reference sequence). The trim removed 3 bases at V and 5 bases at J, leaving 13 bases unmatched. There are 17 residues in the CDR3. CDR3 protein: CSASRPGTGGAGTEAFF. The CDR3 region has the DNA TGCAGTGCTAGTCGGCCCGGGACAGGGGGCGCGGGAACTGAAGCTTTCTTT.

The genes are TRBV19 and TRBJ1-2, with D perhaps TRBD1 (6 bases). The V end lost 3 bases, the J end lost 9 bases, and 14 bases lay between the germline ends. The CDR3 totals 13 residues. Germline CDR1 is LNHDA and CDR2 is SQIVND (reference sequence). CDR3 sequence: CASSILRGGSYTF. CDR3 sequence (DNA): TGTGCCAGTAGTATTCTCCGAGGGGGAAGCTACACCTTC. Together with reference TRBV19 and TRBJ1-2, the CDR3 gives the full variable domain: DGGITQSPKYLFRKEGQNVTLSCEQNLNHDAMYWYRQDPGQGLRLIYYSQIVNDFQKGDIAEGYSVSREKKESFPLTVTSAQKNPTAFYLCASSILRGGSYTFGSGTRLTVV.

CDR3 nucleotide sequence: TGTGCCAGCAGTTTACTGCACTCTCAAGCTTTCTTT. Its protein is CASSLLHSQAFF. This chain connects TRBV28 to TRBJ1-1, with D hard to call. The V gene's germline CDR1 is MDHEN and CDR2 SYDVKM. The length of the CDR3 is 12 residues. V was cut by 2 bases and J by 9 bases, with 10 bases left in between.

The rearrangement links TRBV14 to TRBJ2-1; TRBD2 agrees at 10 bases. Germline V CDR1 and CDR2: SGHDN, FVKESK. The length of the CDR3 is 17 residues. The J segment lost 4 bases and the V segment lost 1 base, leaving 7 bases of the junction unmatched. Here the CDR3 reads CASSQVIAGGLYNEQFF. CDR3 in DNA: TGTGCCAGCAGCCAAGTCATAGCGGGAGGCCTATACAATGAGCAGTTCTTC. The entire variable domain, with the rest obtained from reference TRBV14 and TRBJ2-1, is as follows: EAGVTQFPSHSVIEKGQTVTLRCDPISGHDNLYWYRRVMGKEIKFLLHFVKESKQDESGMPNNRFLAERTGGTYSTLKVQPAELEDSGVYFCASSQVIAGGLYNEQFFGPGTRLTVL.

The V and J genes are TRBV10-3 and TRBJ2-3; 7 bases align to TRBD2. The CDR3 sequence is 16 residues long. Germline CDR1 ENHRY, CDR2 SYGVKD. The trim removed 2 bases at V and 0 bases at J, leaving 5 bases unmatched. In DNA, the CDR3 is TGTGCCATCAGTGAGCAAGAGGGAGGGAGCACAGATACGCAGTATTTT. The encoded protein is CAISEQEGGSTDTQYF.

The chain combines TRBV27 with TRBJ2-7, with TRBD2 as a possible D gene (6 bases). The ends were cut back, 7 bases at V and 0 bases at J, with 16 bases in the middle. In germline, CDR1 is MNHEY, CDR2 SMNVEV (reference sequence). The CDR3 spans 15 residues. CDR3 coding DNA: TGTGCCAGCACCGCTGGGACTGCCAACTCCTACGAGCAGTACTTC. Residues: CASTAGTANSYEQYF.

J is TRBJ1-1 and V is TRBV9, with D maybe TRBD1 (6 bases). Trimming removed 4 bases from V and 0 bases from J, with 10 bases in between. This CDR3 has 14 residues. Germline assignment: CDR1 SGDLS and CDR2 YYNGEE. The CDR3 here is CASSQGTLNTEAFF. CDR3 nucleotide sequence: TGTGCCAGCAGCCAAGGGACATTGAACACTGAAGCTTTCTTT.

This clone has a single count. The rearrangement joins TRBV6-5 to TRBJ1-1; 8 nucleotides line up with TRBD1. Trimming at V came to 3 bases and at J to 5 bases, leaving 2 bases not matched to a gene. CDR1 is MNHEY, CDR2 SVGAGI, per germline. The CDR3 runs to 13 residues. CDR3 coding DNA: TGTGCCAGCAGTTATAACAGGGGGACTGAAGCTTTCTTT. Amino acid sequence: CASSYNRGTEAFF.

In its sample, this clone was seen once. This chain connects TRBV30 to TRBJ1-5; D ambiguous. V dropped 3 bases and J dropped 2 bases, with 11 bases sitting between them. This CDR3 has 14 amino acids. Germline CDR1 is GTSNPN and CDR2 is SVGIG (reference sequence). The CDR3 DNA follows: TGTGCCTGGAGCGCCCTCGGGGGCAATCAGCCCCAGCATTTT. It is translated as CAWSALGGNQPQHF.

The CDR3, as DNA: TGTGCCAGCAGCCCCCTGGCAGTCAATCCAGATACGCAGTATTTT. Translating gives CASSPLAVNPDTQYF. The rearrangement uses TRBV9 and TRBJ2-3; no firm D call. CDR3 size: 15 residues. The germline CDR1 and CDR2 sequences are SGDLS and YYNGEE. The V gene lost 4 bases and the J gene lost 4 bases, with 16 bases spanning the gap.

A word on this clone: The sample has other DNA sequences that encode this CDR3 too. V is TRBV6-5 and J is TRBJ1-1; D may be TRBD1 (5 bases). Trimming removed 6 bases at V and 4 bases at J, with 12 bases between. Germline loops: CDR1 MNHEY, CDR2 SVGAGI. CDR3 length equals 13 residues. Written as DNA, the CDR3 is TGTGCCAGCAGGGGCCAGGGTAGCACTGAAGCTTTCTTT. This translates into CASRGQGSTEAFF.

CDR3 loop: CASSYSGTSINEQFF. CDR3 sequence (DNA): TGTGCCAGCAGTTACTCTGGGACTAGCATCAATGAGCAGTTCTTC. The chain is built from TRBV6-2 or TRBV6-3 and TRBJ2-1, with 9 bases aligning to TRBD2. The V and J ends lost 0 bases and 6 bases, in that order; junction bases with no gene match: 3. This CDR3 is built from 15 residues. Germline loops: CDR1 MNHEY, CDR2 SVGEGT.

The CDR3 coding sequence is TGTGCCAGCAGTCCTCCGACAGGGATGGACACTGAAGCTTTCTTT. Translated: CASSPPTGMDTEAFF. This chain connects TRBV28 to TRBJ1-1, with 7 bases fitting TRBD1. This CDR3 is built from 15 residues. Germline V gene sequence: CDR1 MDHEN, CDR2 SYDVKM. Germline trimming cut 5 bases from V and 3 bases from J; bases unmatched to any gene: 9.

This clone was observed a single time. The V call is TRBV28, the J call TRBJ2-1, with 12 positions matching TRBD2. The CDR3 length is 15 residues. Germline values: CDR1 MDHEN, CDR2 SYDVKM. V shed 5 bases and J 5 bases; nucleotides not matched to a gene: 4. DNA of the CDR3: TGTGCCAGCAGTCTGACTAGCGGGAGTGACAATGAGCAGTTCTTC. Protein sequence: CASSLTSGSDNEQFF.

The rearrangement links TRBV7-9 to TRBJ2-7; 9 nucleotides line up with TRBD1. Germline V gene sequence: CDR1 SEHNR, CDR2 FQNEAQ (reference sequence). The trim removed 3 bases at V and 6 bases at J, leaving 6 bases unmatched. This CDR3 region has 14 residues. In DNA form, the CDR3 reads TGTGCCAGCAGCTTTCCGGGACAGGGTTCCGAGCAGTACTTC. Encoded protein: CASSFPGQGSEQYF. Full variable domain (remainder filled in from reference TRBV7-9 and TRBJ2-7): DTGVSQNPRHKITKRGQNVTFRCDPISEHNRLYWYRQTLGQGPEFLTYFQNEAQLEKSRLLSDRFSAERPKGSFSTLEIQRTEQGDSAMYLCASSFPGQGSEQYFGPGTRLTVT.